These 10 T cell receptor beta chains originate from one sample sequenced in a study of blood T cells in healthy people across ages. Next came a second PCR, run for roughly 6 to 11 cycles, which used a sample-barcoded 5' primer along with a J-beta primer mix. TCRdb itself ran the 5' RACE reads through MiXCR, one entry per CDR3 protein. The sample includes around 670,000 distinct CDR3 sequences, about 28% of them seen just once. What was sequenced was blood. These receptors came from a woman older than 75 in good health.

V gene TRBV18 combines with J gene TRBJ2-4; TRBD1 matches at 10 bases. Germline V gene sequence: CDR1 KGHSH, CDR2 LQKENI. This CDR3 has 15 residues. V lost 8 bases, J lost 13 bases, and 17 bases stayed unmatched. The CDR3, as DNA: TGTGCCAGCAGTTTCGACGGACAGGGGGTGAGTGAGCAGTACTTC. Residues: CASSFDGQGVSEQYF.

The V and J genes are TRBV5-1 and TRBJ2-3; TRBD1 or TRBD2 may be the D gene (6 bases each). From germline, CDR1 is SGHRS and CDR2 YFSETQ. Trimming stripped 4 bases from V and 0 bases from J, with 18 bases between. The CDR3 spans 17 residues. DNA of the CDR3: TGCGCCAGCAGCGGCGAAGGGGGGACACCTAGCACAGATACGCAGTATTTT. This gives the protein CASSGEGGTPSTDTQYF.

Comments on this clonotype: This clone may be a read error of a much larger clone one base away. The chain has TRBV20-1 and TRBJ1-4, with 8 bases matching TRBD1. This CDR3 is built from 14 residues. Germline CDR1 and CDR2: DFQATT and SNEGSKA (reference sequence). In DNA form, the CDR3 reads TGCGGTGCTAGAAGGGGACAGGCCAATGAAAAACTGTTTTTT. This encodes CGARRGQANEKLFF.

Notes on this clonotype: With a much larger clone just one base away, this may be a read error. The chain links TRBV24-1 to TRBJ2-5; D is perhaps TRBD1 (5 bases). Germline V gene data show CDR1 as KGHDR and CDR2 as SFDVKD. This CDR3 spans 14 amino acids. Between the trimmed V and J ends, which lost 4 bases and 11 bases, there was a span of 19 bases. The CDR3 here is CATSDHQGYNEQYF. CDR3 nucleotide sequence: TGTGCCACCAGTGACCACCAGGGTTACAATGAGCAGTACTTC.

The J gene is TRBJ1-5, the V gene TRBV24-1; D perhaps matches TRBD1 (5 bases). Germline CDR1 is KGHDR and CDR2 is SFDVKD. The CDR3 has 15 amino acids. Trimming cost V 7 bases and J 2 bases, with 14 bases left between them. The CDR3 loop reads CATSKTASGNQPQHF. DNA of the CDR3: TGTGCCACCAGCAAGACAGCCTCGGGCAATCAGCCCCAGCATTTT.

This clonotype was found a few times. Sequence at one end of the junction differs from germline and may be a read error. This sequence joins TRBV29-1 and TRBJ1-4; the D is unclear. CDR1 is SQVTM and CDR2 is ANQGSEA in the germline V gene. The CDR3 is made up of 13 amino acids. The CDR3 loop reads CSVRTGVNEKRFF. CDR3 nucleotides: TGCAGCGTTCGAACGGGAGTCAATGAAAAACGGTTTTTT.

This clonotype occurred many times. The CDR3 nucleotides are TGTGCCAGCAGCTCCCTAGCGGGGGGAGGGACAGATACGCAGTATTTT. Residues: CASSSLAGGGTDTQYF. The rearrangement uses TRBV9 and TRBJ2-3; 11 nucleotides line up with TRBD2. There are 16 residues in the CDR3. Trimming took 4 bases from V and 3 from J; bases not matched to a gene: 7. CDR1 and CDR2 (germline): SGDLS, YYNGEE. The variable domain in full, completed from reference TRBV9 and TRBJ2-3, reads DSGVTQTPKHLITATGQRVTLRCSPRSGDLSVYWYQQSLDQGLQFLIQYYNGEERAKGNILERFSAQQFPDLHSELNLSSLELGDSALYFCASSSLAGGGTDTQYFGPGTRLTVL.

The table lists this clonotype with a few counts. The rearrangement uses TRBV14 and TRBJ2-7; D remains unclear. V shed 0 bases and J shed 10 bases, with 10 bases lying between them. Germline assignment: CDR1 SGHDN and CDR2 FVKESK. The CDR3 sequence is 12 residues long. This CDR3 is CASSQDRSSQYF. CDR3 DNA: TGTGCCAGCAGCCAAGATCGAAGTTCCCAGTACTTC.

The chain uses TRBV5-1 and TRBJ1-1; D call uncertain. Germline values: CDR1 SGHRS, CDR2 YFSETQ. This CDR3 has 15 residues. V lost 2 bases and J 4 bases, leaving 15 bases between the germline ends. The CDR3 nucleotides are TGCGCCAGCAGCTTAGGGAGCCGTCGTGGCACTGAAGCTTTCTTT. It encodes CASSLGSRRGTEAFF.

This clonotype appeared many times. V is TRBV20-1 and J is TRBJ2-7; 9 bases are shared with TRBD2. This CDR3 has 15 residues. Trimming cost V 4 bases and J 6 bases; bases outside gene matches: 13. Germline CDR1 reads DFQATT; CDR2 reads SNEGSKA (reference sequence). Here the CDR3 reads CSAMRPTSGPGEQYF. The CDR3 DNA is TGCAGTGCTATGAGGCCGACTAGCGGACCGGGCGAGCAGTACTTC.